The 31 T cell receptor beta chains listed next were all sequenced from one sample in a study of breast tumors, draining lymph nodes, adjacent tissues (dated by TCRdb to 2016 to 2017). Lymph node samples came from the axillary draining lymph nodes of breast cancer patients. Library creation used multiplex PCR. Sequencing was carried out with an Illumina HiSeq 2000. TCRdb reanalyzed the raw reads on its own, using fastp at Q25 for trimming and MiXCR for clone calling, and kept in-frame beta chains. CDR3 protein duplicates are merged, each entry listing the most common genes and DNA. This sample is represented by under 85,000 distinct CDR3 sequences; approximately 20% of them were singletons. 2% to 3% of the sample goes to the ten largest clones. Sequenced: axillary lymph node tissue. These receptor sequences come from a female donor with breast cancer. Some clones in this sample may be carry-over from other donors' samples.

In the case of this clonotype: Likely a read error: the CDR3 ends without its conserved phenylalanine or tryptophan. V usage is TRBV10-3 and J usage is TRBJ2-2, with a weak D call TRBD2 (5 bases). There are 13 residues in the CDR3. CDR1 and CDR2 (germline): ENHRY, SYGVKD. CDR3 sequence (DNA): TGTGCCATCAGTGTGGAGAACACCGGGAAGCTGTTTCTT. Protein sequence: CAISVENTGKLFL.

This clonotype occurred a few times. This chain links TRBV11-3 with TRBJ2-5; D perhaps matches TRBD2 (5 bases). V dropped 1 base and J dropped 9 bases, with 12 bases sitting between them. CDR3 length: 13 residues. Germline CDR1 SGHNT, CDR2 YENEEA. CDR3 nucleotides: TGTGCCAGCAGCTTAGGATCTGTCGGGGCCCAGTACTTC. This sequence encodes CASSLGSVGAQYF.

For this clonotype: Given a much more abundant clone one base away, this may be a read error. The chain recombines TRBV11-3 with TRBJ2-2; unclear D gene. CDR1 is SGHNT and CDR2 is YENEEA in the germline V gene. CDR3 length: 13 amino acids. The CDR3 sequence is CACSLDFVGELFF. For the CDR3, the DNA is TGTGCCTGCAGCTTAGATTTTGTCGGGGAGCTGTTTTTT.

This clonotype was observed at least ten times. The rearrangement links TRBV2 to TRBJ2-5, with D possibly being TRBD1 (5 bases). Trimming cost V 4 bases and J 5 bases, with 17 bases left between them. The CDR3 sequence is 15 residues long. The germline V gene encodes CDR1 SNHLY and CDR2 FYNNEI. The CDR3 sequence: CASSGRQGRLETQYF. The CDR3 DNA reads TGTGCCAGCAGTGGTCGTCAGGGTCGATTGGAGACCCAGTACTTC.

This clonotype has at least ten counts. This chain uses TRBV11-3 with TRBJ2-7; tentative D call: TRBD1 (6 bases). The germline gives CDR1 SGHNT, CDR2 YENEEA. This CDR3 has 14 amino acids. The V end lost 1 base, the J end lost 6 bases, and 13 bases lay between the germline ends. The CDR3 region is CASSLGGRGGEQYF. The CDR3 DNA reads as TGTGCCAGCAGCTTAGGTGGCAGGGGCGGCGAGCAGTACTTC. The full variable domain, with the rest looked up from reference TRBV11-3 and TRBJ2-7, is EAGVVQSPRYKIIEKKQPVAFWCNPISGHNTLYWYLQNLGQGPELLIRYENEEAVDDSQLPKDRFSAERLKGVDSTLKIQPAELGDSAVYLCASSLGGRGGEQYFGPGTRLTVT.

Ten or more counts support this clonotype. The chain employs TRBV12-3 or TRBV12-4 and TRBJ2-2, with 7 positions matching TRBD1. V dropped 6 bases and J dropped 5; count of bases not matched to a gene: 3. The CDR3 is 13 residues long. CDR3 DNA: TGTGCCAGCAGGAACAGGGGTACCGGGGAGCTGTTTTTT. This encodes CASRNRGTGELFF.

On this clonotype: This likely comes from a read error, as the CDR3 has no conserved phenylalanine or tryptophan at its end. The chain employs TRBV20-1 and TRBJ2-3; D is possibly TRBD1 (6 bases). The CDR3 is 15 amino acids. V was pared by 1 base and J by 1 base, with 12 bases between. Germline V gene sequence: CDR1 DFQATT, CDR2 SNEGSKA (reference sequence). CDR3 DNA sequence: TGCAGTGCTAGAGTTTCAGGGGCTGGCACAGATACGCAGTATCTT. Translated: CSARVSGAGTDTQYL.

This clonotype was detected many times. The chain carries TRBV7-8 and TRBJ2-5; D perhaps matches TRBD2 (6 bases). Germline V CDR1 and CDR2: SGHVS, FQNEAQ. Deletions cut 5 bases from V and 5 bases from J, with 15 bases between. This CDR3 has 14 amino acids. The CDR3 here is CASSPMEGRETQYF. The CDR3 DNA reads TGTGCCAGCAGCCCGATGGAGGGCCGGGAGACCCAGTACTTC.

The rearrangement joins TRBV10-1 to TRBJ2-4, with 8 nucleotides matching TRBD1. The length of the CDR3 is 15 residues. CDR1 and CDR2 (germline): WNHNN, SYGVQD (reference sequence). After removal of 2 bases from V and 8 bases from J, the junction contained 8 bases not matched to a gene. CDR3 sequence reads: CASSERTGNMHIQYF. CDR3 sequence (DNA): TGCGCCAGCAGTGAGCGGACAGGGAACATGCACATTCAGTACTTC.

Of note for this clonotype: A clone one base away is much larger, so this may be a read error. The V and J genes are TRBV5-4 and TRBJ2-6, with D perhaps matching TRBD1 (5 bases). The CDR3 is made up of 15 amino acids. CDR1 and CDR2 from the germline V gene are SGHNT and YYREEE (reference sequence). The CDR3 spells CASSLEGSGANVPTF. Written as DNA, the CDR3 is TGTGCCAGCAGCTTGGAGGGGTCTGGGGCCAACGTCCCGACTTTC.

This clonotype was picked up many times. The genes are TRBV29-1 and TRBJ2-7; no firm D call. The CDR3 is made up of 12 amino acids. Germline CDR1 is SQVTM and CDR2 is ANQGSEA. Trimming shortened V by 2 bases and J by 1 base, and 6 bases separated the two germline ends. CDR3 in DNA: TGCAGCGTTGAACGTGATTCCTACGAGCAGTACTTC. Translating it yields CSVERDSYEQYF.

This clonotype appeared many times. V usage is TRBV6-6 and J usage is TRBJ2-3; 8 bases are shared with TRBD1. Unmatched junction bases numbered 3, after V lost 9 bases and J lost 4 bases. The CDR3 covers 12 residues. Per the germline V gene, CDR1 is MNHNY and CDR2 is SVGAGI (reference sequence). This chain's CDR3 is CASGQGPDTQYF. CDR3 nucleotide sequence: TGTGCCAGTGGACAGGGTCCAGATACGCAGTATTTT.

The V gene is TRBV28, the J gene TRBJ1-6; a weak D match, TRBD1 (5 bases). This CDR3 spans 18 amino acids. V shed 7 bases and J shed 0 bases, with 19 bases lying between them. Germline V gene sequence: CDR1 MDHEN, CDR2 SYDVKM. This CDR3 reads CASTGGGPPRSYNSPLHF. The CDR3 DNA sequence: TGTGCCAGCACCGGGGGAGGCCCCCCACGCTCCTATAATTCACCCCTCCACTTT.

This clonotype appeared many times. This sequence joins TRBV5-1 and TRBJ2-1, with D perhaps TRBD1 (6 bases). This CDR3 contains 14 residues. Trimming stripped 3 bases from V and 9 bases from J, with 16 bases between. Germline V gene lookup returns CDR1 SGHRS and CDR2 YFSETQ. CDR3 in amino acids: CASSSSRDRFEQFF. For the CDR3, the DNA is TGCGCCAGCAGCTCCAGCAGAGACAGGTTTGAGCAGTTCTTC.

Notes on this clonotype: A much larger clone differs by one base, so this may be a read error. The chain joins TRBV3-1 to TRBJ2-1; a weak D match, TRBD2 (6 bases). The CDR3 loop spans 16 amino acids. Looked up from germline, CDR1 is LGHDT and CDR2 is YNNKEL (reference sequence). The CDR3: CASSQRSGGNYDEQFF. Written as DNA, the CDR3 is TGTGCCAGCAGCCAACGTAGCGGAGGAAACTACGATGAGCAGTTCTTC.

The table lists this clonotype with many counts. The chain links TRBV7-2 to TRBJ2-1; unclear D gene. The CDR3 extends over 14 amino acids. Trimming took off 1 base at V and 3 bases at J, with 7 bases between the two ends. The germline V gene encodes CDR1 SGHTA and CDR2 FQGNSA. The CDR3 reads CASSLDALYNEQFF. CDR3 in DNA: TGTGCCAGCAGCTTAGACGCCCTCTACAATGAGCAGTTCTTC.

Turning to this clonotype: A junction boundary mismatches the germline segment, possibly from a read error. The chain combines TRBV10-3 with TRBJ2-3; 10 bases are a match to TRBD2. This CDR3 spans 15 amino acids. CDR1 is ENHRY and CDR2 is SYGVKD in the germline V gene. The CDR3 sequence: CAISERLAGTDTQCF. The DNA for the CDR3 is TGTGCCATCAGTGAGAGACTAGCGGGCACAGATACGCAGTGTTTT.

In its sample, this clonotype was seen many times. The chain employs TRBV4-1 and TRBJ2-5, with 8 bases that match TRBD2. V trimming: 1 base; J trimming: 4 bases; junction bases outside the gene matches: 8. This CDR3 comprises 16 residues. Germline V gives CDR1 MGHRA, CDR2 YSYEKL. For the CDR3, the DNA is TGCGCCAGCAGCCAAGTCGCCGGGAGGGCCGGAGAGACCCAGTACTTC. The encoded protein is CASSQVAGRAGETQYF.

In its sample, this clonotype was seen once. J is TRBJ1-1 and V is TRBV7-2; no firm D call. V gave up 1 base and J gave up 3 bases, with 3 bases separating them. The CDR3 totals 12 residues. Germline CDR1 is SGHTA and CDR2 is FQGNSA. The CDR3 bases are TGTGCCAGCAGCTTAGGCTACACTGAAGCTTTCTTT. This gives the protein CASSLGYTEAFF.

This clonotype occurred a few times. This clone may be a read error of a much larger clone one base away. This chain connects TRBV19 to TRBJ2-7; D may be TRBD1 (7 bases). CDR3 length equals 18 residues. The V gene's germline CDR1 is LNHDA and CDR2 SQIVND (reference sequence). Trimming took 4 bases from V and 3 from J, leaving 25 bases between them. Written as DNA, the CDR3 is TGTGCCAGTAGTACGAGACTCGCGAGGGCAGGGGGGCTCTACGAGCAGTACTTC. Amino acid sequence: CASSTRLARAGGLYEQYF.

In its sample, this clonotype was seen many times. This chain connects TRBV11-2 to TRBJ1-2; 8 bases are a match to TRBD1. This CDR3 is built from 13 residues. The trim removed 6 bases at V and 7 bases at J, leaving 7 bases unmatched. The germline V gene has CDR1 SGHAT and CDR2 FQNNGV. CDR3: CASSSSQGAGYTF. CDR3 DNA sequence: TGTGCCAGCAGTTCCAGCCAGGGGGCTGGCTACACCTTC. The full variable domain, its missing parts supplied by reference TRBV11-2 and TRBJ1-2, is EAGVAQSPRYKIIEKRQSVAFWCNPISGHATLYWYQQILGQGPKLLIQFQNNGVVDDSQLPKDRFSAERLKGVDSTLKIQPAKLEDSAVYLCASSSSQGAGYTFGSGTRLTVV.

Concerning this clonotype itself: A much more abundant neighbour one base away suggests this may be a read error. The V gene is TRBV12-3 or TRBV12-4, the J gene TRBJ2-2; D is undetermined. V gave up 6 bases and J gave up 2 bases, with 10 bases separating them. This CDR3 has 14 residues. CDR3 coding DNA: TGTGCCAGCAGCTGGGCCGGTAACACCGGGGAGCTGTTTTTT. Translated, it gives CASSWAGNTGELFF.

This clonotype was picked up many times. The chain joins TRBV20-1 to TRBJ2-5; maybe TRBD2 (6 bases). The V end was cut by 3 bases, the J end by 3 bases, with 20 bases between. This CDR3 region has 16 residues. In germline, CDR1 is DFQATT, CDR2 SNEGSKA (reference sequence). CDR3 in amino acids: CSASGGPQYQKETQYF. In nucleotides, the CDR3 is TGCAGTGCTAGCGGAGGGCCCCAATACCAGAAAGAGACCCAGTACTTC.

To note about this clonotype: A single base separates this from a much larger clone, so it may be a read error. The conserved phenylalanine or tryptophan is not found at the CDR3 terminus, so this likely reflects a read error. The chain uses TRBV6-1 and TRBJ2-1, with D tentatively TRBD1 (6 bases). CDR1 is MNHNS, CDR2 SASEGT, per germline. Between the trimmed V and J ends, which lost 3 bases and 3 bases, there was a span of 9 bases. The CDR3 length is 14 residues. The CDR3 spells CASSDGQNYNEQFL. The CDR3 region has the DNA TGTGCCAGCAGTGATGGACAGAACTACAATGAGCAGTTCCTC.

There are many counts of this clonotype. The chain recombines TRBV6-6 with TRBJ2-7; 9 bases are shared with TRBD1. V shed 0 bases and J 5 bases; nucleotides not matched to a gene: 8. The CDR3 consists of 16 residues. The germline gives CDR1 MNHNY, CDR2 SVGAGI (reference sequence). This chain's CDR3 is CASSYSLRDRDNEQYF. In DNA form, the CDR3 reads TGTGCCAGCAGTTACTCACTTCGGGACAGGGACAACGAGCAGTACTTC.

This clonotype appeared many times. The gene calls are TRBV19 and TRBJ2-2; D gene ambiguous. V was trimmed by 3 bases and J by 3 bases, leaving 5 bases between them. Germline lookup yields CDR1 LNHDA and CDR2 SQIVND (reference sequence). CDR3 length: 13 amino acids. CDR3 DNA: TGTGCCAGTAGTATGAGTCACACCGGGGAGCTGTTTTTT. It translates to CASSMSHTGELFF.

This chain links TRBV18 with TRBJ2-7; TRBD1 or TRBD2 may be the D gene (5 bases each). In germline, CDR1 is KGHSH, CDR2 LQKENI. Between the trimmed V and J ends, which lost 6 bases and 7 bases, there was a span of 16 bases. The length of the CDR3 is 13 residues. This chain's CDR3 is CASSRGPGREQYF. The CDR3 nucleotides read TGTGCCAGCTCCCGCGGACCGGGACGGGAGCAGTACTTC.

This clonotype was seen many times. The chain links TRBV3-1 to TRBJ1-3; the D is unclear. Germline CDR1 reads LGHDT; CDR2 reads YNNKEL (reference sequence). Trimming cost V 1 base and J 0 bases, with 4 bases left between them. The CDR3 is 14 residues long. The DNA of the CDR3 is TGTGCCAGCAGCCAAGCTCTCTCTGGAAACACCATATATTTT. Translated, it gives CASSQALSGNTIYF.

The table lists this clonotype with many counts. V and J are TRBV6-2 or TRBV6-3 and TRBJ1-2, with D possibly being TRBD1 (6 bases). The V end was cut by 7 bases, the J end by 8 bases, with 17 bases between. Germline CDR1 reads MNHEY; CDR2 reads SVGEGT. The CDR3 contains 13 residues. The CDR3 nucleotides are TGTGCCAGCAAAGACAGGCGAGTCCAAGGCTACACCTTC. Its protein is CASKDRRVQGYTF.

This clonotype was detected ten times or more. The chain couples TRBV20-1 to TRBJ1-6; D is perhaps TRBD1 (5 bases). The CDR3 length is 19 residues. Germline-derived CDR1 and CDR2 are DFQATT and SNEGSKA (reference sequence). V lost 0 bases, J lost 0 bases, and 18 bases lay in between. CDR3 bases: TGCAGTGCTAGAGATAGCAGGGAGCTACTGAGCTCCTATAATTCACCCCTCCACTTT. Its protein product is CSARDSRELLSSYNSPLHF.

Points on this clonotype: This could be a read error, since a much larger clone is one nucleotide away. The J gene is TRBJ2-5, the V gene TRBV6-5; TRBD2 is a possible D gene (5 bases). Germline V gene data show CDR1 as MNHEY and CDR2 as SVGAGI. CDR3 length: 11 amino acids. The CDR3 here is CVSGTRETQYF. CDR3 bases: TGTGTCAGCGGCACTCGAGAGACCCAGTACTTC.